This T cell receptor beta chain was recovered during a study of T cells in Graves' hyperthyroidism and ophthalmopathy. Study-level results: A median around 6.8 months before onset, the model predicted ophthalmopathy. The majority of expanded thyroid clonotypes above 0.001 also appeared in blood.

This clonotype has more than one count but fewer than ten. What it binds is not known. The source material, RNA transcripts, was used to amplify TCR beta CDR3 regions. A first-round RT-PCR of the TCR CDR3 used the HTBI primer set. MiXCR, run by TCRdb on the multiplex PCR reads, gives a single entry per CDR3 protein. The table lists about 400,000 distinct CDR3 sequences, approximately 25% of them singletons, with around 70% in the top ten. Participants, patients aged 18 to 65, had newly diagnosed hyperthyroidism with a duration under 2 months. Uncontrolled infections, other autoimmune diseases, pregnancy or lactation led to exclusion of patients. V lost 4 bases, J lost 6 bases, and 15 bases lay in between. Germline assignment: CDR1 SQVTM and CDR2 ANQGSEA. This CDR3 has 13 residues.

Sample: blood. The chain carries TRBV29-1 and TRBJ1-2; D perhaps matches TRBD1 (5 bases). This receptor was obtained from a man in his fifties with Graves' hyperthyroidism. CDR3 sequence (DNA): TGCAGCGTTGGCAAGGGGCAAGGCCATGGCTACACCTTC. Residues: CSVGKGQGHGYTF. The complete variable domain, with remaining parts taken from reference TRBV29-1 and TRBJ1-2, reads SAVISQKPSRDICQRGTSLTIQCQVDSQVTMMFWYRQQPGQSLTLIATANQGSEATYESGFVIDKFPISRPNLTFSTLTVSNMSPEDSSIYLCSVGKGQGHGYTFGSGTRLTVV.